A selection of T cell receptor beta chains follows, all from one sample in a study of T cell responses to AZD1222 COVID-19 vaccine. This table comes from immunoSEQ multiplex PCR, and its TCRdb copy is limited to in-frame clones, with some not included. The data show about 140,000 clones, with more than 85% seen just once and 0.85% to 0.95% held by the top ten. Sample: peripheral blood, taken on day 0 of MenACWY control vaccination. The source is an adult in good health. Each CDR3 is given with its conserved first and last residue. The D gene is left open where the match is weak. Size values are once, few and many counts, or a class for expanded clones, and some rows have none.

d_call	clone_size	v_call	j_call	cdr3_aa	cdr3_nt
.	.	TRBV3-1/TRBV3-2	TRBJ1-3	CASSQVGVNTIYF	TGTGCCAGCAGCCAAGTAGGTGTGAACACCATATATTTT
.	.	TRBV19	TRBJ1-1	CASSRYTGTNTEAFF	TGTGCCAGTAGTAGGTATACGGGTACGAACACTGAAGCTTTCTTT
.	.	TRBV7-2	TRBJ2-5	CASSSGPGSGETQYF	TGTGCCAGCAGCTCAGGCCCGGGTTCGGGAGAGACCCAGTACTTC
TRBD1	.	TRBV19	TRBJ1-1	CASSRDRGNTEAFF	TGTGCCAGTAGTCGGGACAGGGGAAACACTGAAGCTTTCTTT
.	.	TRBV11-2	TRBJ1-5	CASSWGVGQPQHF	TGTGCCAGCAGCTGGGGGGTTGGTCAGCCCCAGCATTTT
.	.	TRBV19	TRBJ1-2	CASRETSTF	TGTGCCAGTAGAGAGACGAGCACCTTC
TRBD1	.	TRBV24-1	TRBJ1-2	CATSDQYRGHGYTF	TGTGCCACCAGTGACCAGTACAGGGGGCATGGCTACACCTTC
.	.	TRBV2	TRBJ2-3	CASRNIGTDTQYF	TGTGCCAGCAGAAATATCGGAACGGATACGCAGTATTTT
.	.	TRBV6-5	TRBJ1-2	CASRFGAGGGYTF	TGTGCCAGCAGGTTCGGGGCTGGTGGGGGCTACACCTTC
TRBD2	.	TRBV10-3	TRBJ2-5	CAISESRQVAGVRKETQYF	TGTGCCATCAGTGAGTCGCGTCAAGTAGCGGGAGTTCGTAAAGAGACCCAGTACTTC
TRBD1	.	TRBV5-1	TRBJ2-6	CASSYAGTASAGANVLTF	TGCGCCAGCAGCTACGCCGGGACAGCGTCTGCTGGGGCCAACGTCCTGACTTTC
.	.	TRBV19	TRBJ2-2	CASSIAGNTGELFF	TGTGCCAGTAGTATTGCAGGGAACACCGGGGAGCTGTTTTTT
.	.	TRBV30	TRBJ1-4	CAWSKGFNEKLFF	TGTGCCTGGAGTAAGGGGTTTAATGAAAAACTGTTTTTT
.	.	TRBV9	TRBJ1-4	CASSPRAALSNEKLFF	TGTGCCAGCAGCCCGCGAGCGGCGCTGAGTAATGAAAAACTGTTTTTT
TRBD1	.	TRBV7-9	TRBJ1-4	CASSQDRGNEKLFF	TGTGCCAGCAGCCAGGACAGGGGAAATGAAAAACTGTTTTTT
.	.	TRBV4-1	TRBJ1-1	CASSQEQGSMNTEAFF	TGCGCCAGCAGCCAAGAACAGGGTAGTATGAACACTGAAGCTTTCTTT
.	few	TRBV4-2	TRBJ1-3	CASSPSTDSSGNTIYF	TGTGCCAGCAGCCCTTCGACAGACTCCTCTGGAAACACCATATATTTT
.	.	TRBV5-5	TRBJ1-1	CASSFQGKNTEAFF	TGTGCCAGCAGCTTTCAGGGGAAGAACACTGAAGCTTTCTTT
.	.	TRBV7-9	TRBJ1-1	CASSFNPGRGNTEAFF	TGTGCCAGCAGCTTCAATCCGGGACGGGGGAACACTGAAGCTTTCTTT
.	.	TRBV7-9	TRBJ1-1	CASSPRLGANTEAFF	TGTGCCAGCAGCCCACGTCTGGGGGCTAACACTGAAGCTTTCTTT
.	.	TRBV19	TRBJ1-2	CASNSDYGYTF	TGTGCCAGTAATTCAGATTATGGCTACACCTTC
.	.	TRBV7-3	TRBJ2-1	CASSLGEVTEQFF	TGTGCCAGCAGCTTAGGGGAGGTCACTGAGCAGTTCTTC
.	.	TRBV18	TRBJ1-5	CASSPSKGRGNQPQHF	TGTGCCAGCTCACCATCAAAGGGTAGAGGCAATCAGCCCCAGCATTTT
TRBD2	.	TRBV7-8	TRBJ2-3	CASSSPLGTSGNTDTQYF	TGTGCCAGCAGCTCTCCGCTCGGGACTAGCGGGAATACAGATACGCAGTATTTT
.	.	TRBV7-2	TRBJ1-1	CASTPERVTEAFF	TGTGCCAGCACCCCCGAGCGCGTGACTGAAGCTTTCTTT
.	once	TRBV10-3	TRBJ2-5	CAISGPPGREETQYF	TGTGCCATCAGTGGCCCCCCTGGCCGGGAAGAGACCCAGTACTTC
.	once	TRBV2	TRBJ1-2	CASGDTGYGYTF	TGTGCCAGCGGAGATACAGGGTATGGCTACACCTTC
.	.	TRBV7-3	TRBJ2-3	CASSLQHTDTQYF	TGTGCCAGCAGCTTACAACACACAGATACGCAGTATTTT
.	.	TRBV3-1/TRBV3-2	TRBJ2-7	CASSYGPVYEQYF	TGTGCCAGCAGTTACGGGCCGGTCTACGAGCAGTACTTC
TRBD2	medium-sized	TRBV19	TRBJ2-3	CASSMMLAGGPSTDTQYF	TGTGCCAGTAGTATGATGCTAGCGGGAGGCCCTAGCACAGATACGCAGTATTTT
.	.	TRBV5-5	TRBJ1-4	CASSSPLVQGRKKLFF	TGTGCCAGCAGCTCGCCATTGGTCCAGGGTAGAAAAAAACTGTTTTTT
TRBD1	.	TRBV4-1	TRBJ2-7	CASSQGQGSSEQYF	TGCGCCAGCAGCCAAGGACAGGGCTCGAGCGAGCAGTACTTC
TRBD1	.	TRBV9	TRBJ1-4	CASSAKGTGINEKLFF	TGTGCCAGCAGCGCCAAGGGGACAGGGATAAATGAAAAACTGTTTTTT
.	once	TRBV6-9	TRBJ1-3	CASSLSEGSGNTIYF	TGTGCCAGCAGTTTAAGTGAGGGATCTGGAAACACCATATATTTT
TRBD2	.	TRBV10-1	TRBJ2-1	CASTTSGGSCDEQFF	TGCGCCAGCACGACTAGCGGGGGGAGTTGCGATGAGCAGTTCTTC
.	few	TRBV18	TRBJ1-2	CASSPKDRSYGYTF	TGTGCCAGCTCACCTAAGGACAGAAGCTATGGCTACACCTTC
.	.	TRBV5-1	TRBJ1-5	CASSPTSGVQPQHF	TGCGCCAGCAGCCCGACCTCAGGGGTACAGCCCCAGCATTTT
TRBD1	few	TRBV5-5	TRBJ2-2	CASRWTGSGELFF	TGTGCCAGCAGATGGACAGGGTCCGGGGAGCTGTTTTTT
TRBD2	.	TRBV6-5	TRBJ2-1	CASKLAGGPGEQFF	TGTGCCAGCAAACTAGCGGGGGGGCCTGGCGAGCAGTTCTTC
.	.	TRBV27	TRBJ1-1	CASGPPRLNTEAFF	TGTGCCAGCGGACCACCCAGGCTGAACACTGAAGCTTTCTTT
.	.	TRBV28	TRBJ2-7	CASSLSQASYEQYF	TGTGCCAGCAGTTTATCTCAGGCCTCCTACGAGCAGTACTTC
.	.	TRBV15	TRBJ2-5	CATSRDPRALGTQYF	TGTGCCACCAGCAGGGACCCAAGGGCCCTAGGGACCCAGTACTTC
.	.	TRBV6-2/TRBV6-3	TRBJ2-7	CASSYSRGAPEQYF	TGTGCCAGCAGTTACTCCAGGGGAGCCCCCGAGCAGTACTTC
.	.	TRBV19	TRBJ2-7	CASRTVSAGQEEQYF	TGTGCCAGTAGGACTGTATCGGCAGGGCAGGAAGAGCAGTACTTC
.	.	TRBV4-1	TRBJ1-2	CASSQLGQPYGYTF	TGCGCCAGCAGCCAACTCGGACAGCCCTATGGCTACACCTTC
.	.	TRBV28	TRBJ2-1	CASSLADPRNEQFF	TGTGCCAGCAGTTTAGCTGACCCCCGCAATGAGCAGTTCTTC
.	.	TRBV12-3/TRBV12-4	TRBJ1-5	CASRTVPNQPQHF	TGTGCCAGCAGGACAGTCCCAAATCAGCCCCAGCATTTT
TRBD1	.	TRBV6-2/TRBV6-3	TRBJ2-7	CASSLRGTGAYEQYF	TGTGCCAGCAGCCTACGAGGGACAGGGGCTTACGAGCAGTACTTC
.	.	TRBV27	TRBJ1-4	CASSLLPRGGEKLFF	TGTGCCAGCAGTTTACTCCCCCGAGGGGGGGAAAAACTGTTTTTT
.	.	TRBV11-3	TRBJ2-3	CASSLAASTDTQYF	TGTGCCAGCAGCTTAGCCGCAAGCACAGATACGCAGTATTTT
TRBD1	.	TRBV3-1/TRBV3-2	TRBJ1-1	CASSHGQGTEAFF	TGTGCCAGCAGCCATGGACAGGGCACTGAAGCTTTCTTT
.	.	TRBV4-1	TRBJ1-2	CASSQGTDPANYGYTF	TGCGCCAGCAGCCAGGGGACCGATCCAGCTAACTATGGCTACACCTTC
.	.	TRBV5-6	TRBJ1-2	CASSIQGPYYGYTF	TGTGCCAGCAGCATTCAGGGACCTTACTATGGCTACACCTTC
.	.	TRBV2	TRBJ2-7	CASRGYEQYF	TGTGCCAGCAGGGGATACGAGCAGTACTTC
.	.	TRBV5-4	TRBJ1-2	CASSLWAGEGGGYTF	TGTGCCAGCAGCTTATGGGCAGGGGAAGGGGGTGGCTACACCTTC
.	.	TRBV6-5	TRBJ1-1	CASRAGLANTEAFF	TGTGCCAGCAGGGCGGGACTTGCGAACACTGAAGCTTTCTTT
.	.	TRBV18	TRBJ2-1	CASSPPRGRGEIREQFF	TGTGCCAGCTCACCACCGAGGGGCAGGGGTGAGATTCGGGAGCAGTTCTTC
.	.	TRBV4-2	TRBJ2-7	CASSQELGAEQYF	TGTGCCAGCAGCCAAGAATTGGGTGCCGAGCAGTACTTC
.	.	TRBV7-3	TRBJ1-1	CASSLSGASGTEAFF	TGTGCCAGCAGCTTATCGGGGGCCAGTGGGACTGAAGCTTTCTTT